The 20 T cell receptor beta chains in this list originate from one sample, sequenced in a study of T cell responses to AZD1222 COVID-19 vaccine. Produced via immunoSEQ multiplex PCR; TCRdb's table is partial and in-frame only. The top ten hold 10% of the sample, which has just under 90,000 clones, roughly 88% seen once. The input for sequencing was peripheral blood, taken on day 0 of MenACWY control vaccination. Receptor source: an adult in good health.

The gene calls are TRBV10-3 and TRBJ2-1; TRBD2 is a possible D gene (6 bases). Trimming shortened V by 8 bases and J by 4 bases, and 12 bases separated the two germline ends. The CDR3 sequence is 13 residues long. Germline lookup yields CDR1 ENHRY and CDR2 SYGVKD. The CDR3 loop reads CAIGSRGYNEQFF. Written as DNA, the CDR3 is TGTGCCATCGGTTCGCGGGGATACAATGAGCAGTTCTTC.

This chain links TRBV19 with TRBJ2-3, with a possible D match to TRBD1 (6 bases). V lost 5 bases to trimming and J lost 0 bases, with 12 bases between them. CDR3 length: 15 residues. Germline V CDR1 and CDR2: LNHDA, SQIVND (reference sequence). The DNA for the CDR3 is TGTGCCAGTAGTGGTTCAGGGGCGAGCACAGATACGCAGTATTTT. Translated, it gives CASSGSGASTDTQYF. Variable domain in full (rest from reference TRBV19 and TRBJ2-3): DGGITQSPKYLFRKEGQNVTLSCEQNLNHDAMYWYRQDPGQGLRLIYYSQIVNDFQKGDIAEGYSVSREKKESFPLTVTSAQKNPTAFYLCASSGSGASTDTQYFGPGTRLTVL.

V is TRBV6-5 and J is TRBJ1-2; 8 positions agree with TRBD1. The germline V gene encodes CDR1 MNHEY and CDR2 SVGAGI. J gave up 7 bases and V 6 bases, and 10 bases lay outside the gene matches. The CDR3 is 14 amino acids. For the CDR3, the DNA is TGTGCCAGCAGATCGACAGGGGAAGTAGGTGGCTACACCTTC. Amino acid sequence: CASRSTGEVGGYTF.

The V gene is TRBV29-1, the J gene TRBJ2-3; 7 nucleotides line up with TRBD1. The CDR3 loop spans 16 amino acids. Germline assignment: CDR1 SQVTM and CDR2 ANQGSEA. The junction had 9 bases not matched to a gene; V was cut back by 3 bases and J by 0 bases. The CDR3 nucleotides are TGCAGCGTTGAGGACAGGACAACAACTAGCACAGATACGCAGTATTTT. It specifies CSVEDRTTTSTDTQYF.

V gene TRBV5-5 combines with J gene TRBJ1-3; D remains unclear. CDR3 length: 15 residues. CDR1 and CDR2 (germline): SGHKS, YYEKEE (reference sequence). V was cut by 3 bases and J by 0 bases, with 10 bases left in between. The CDR3 DNA reads as TGTGCCAGCAGCTCCAGGAGCGTCTCTGGAAACACCATATATTTT. Amino acid sequence: CASSSRSVSGNTIYF. Complete variable domain (other parts from reference TRBV5-5 and TRBJ1-3): DAGVTQSPTHLIKTRGQQVTLRCSPISGHKSVSWYQQVLGQGPQFIFQYYEKEERGRGNFPDRFSARQFPNYSSELNVNALLLGDSALYLCASSSRSVSGNTIYFGEGSWLTVV.

The chain joins TRBV19 to TRBJ1-1; D is ambiguous. Trimming shortened V by 9 bases and J by 1 base, and 12 bases separated the two germline ends. The CDR3 sequence is 13 residues long. Looked up from germline, CDR1 is LNHDA and CDR2 is SQIVND (reference sequence). DNA of the CDR3: TGTGCCAGCGGGTCTGAGTGGAACACTGAAGCTTTCTTT. It specifies CASGSEWNTEAFF.

This chain uses TRBV10-3 with TRBJ1-2; no clear D. The ends were cut back, 0 bases at V and 3 bases at J, with 11 bases in the middle. CDR1 is ENHRY, CDR2 SYGVKD, per germline. The CDR3 is made up of 15 amino acids. DNA of the CDR3: TGTGCCATCAGTGAGTCCTCAGGATTGGACTATGGCTACACCTTC. It codes for CAISESSGLDYGYTF.

This sequence joins TRBV19 and TRBJ1-5, with a possible D match to TRBD1 (5 bases). CDR1 is LNHDA and CDR2 is SQIVND in the germline V gene (reference sequence). The CDR3 loop spans 13 amino acids. Trimming left V 7 bases short and J 4 bases short, with 11 bases between. This CDR3 is CASNPRVNQPQHF. DNA of the CDR3: TGTGCCAGTAACCCCAGGGTTAATCAGCCCCAGCATTTT. The whole variable domain, filled in from reference TRBV19 and TRBJ1-5, reads DGGITQSPKYLFRKEGQNVTLSCEQNLNHDAMYWYRQDPGQGLRLIYYSQIVNDFQKGDIAEGYSVSREKKESFPLTVTSAQKNPTAFYLCASNPRVNQPQHFGDGTRLSIL.

This rearrangement joins TRBV18 to TRBJ1-1, with 8 positions matching TRBD1. The V segment lost 5 bases and the J segment 3 bases; nucleotides outside the gene matches: 5. CDR3 length equals 14 residues. Germline loops: CDR1 KGHSH, CDR2 LQKENI. The CDR3 DNA is TGTGCCAGCTCAAAGACAGGGGTTCACACTGAAGCTTTCTTT. It translates to CASSKTGVHTEAFF. The entire variable domain, with the rest obtained from reference TRBV18 and TRBJ1-1, is as follows: NAGVMQNPRHLVRRRGQEARLRCSPMKGHSHVYWYRQLPEEGLKFMVYLQKENIIDESGMPKERFSAEFPKEGPSILRIQQVVRGDSAAYFCASSKTGVHTEAFFGQGTRLTVV.

The chain has TRBV5-8 and TRBJ1-1, with 12 positions matching TRBD1. CDR1 and CDR2 (germline): SGHTS, YDEGEE. J lost 1 base, V lost 0 bases, and 4 bases had no gene match. The CDR3 spans 17 residues. The CDR3 is CASSLGGQGARNTEAFF. The CDR3 coding sequence is TGTGCCAGCAGCTTGGGGGGACAGGGGGCAAGGAACACTGAAGCTTTCTTT.

About this clone: Other nucleotide sequences in the sample specify the same CDR3. The CDR3 here is CASSERGPNYGYTF. Here the CDR3 DNA reads TGTGCCAGCAGTGAGCGGGGGCCGAACTATGGCTACACCTTC. The chain uses TRBV25-1 and TRBJ1-2; the D gene is possibly TRBD1 (6 bases). This CDR3 is 14 amino acids long. Germline V CDR1 and CDR2: MGHDK, SYGVNS. V was clipped by 3 bases and J by 2 bases, with 10 bases between them.

This clone appeared once. The rearrangement joins TRBV30 to TRBJ1-1, with D hard to call. This CDR3 spans 14 amino acids. CDR1 and CDR2 from the germline V gene are GTSNPN and SVGIG (reference sequence). Trimming removed 0 bases at V and 1 base at J, with 9 bases between. CDR3 nucleotide sequence: TGTGCCTGGAGTGTCCTCACTGAGAACACTGAAGCTTTCTTT. Protein sequence: CAWSVLTENTEAFF.

The J gene is TRBJ1-5, the V gene TRBV7-8, with TRBD1 as a possible D gene (5 bases). V was trimmed by 4 bases and J by 0 bases, leaving 13 bases between them. Germline CDR1 SGHVS, CDR2 FQNEAQ. CDR3 size: 16 residues. The CDR3 spells CASSSRQSYSNQPQHF. The CDR3 DNA reads as TGTGCCAGCAGCTCCCGACAGTCTTATAGCAATCAGCCCCAGCATTTT.

The rearrangement joins TRBV30 to TRBJ1-1; TRBD1 agrees at 8 bases. Germline assignment: CDR1 GTSNPN and CDR2 SVGIG (reference sequence). The CDR3 is 13 amino acids. Trimming took 4 bases from V and 4 from J; bases not matched to a gene: 5. The CDR3 region is CAWTTGEGTEAFF. CDR3 sequence (DNA): TGTGCCTGGACGACAGGGGAAGGCACTGAAGCTTTCTTT.

CDR3 region: CASSRGGGNSNEQYF. CDR3 DNA sequence: TGCGCCAGCAGTCGAGGGGGAGGAAACTCGAACGAGCAGTACTTC. This sequence joins TRBV5-1 and TRBJ2-7; the D gene could be TRBD1 or TRBD2 (6 bases each). The CDR3 loop spans 15 amino acids. CDR1 and CDR2 from the germline V gene are SGHRS and YFSETQ. V lost 5 bases, J lost 5 bases, and 20 bases lay in between.

The chain has TRBV2 and TRBJ2-1; D remains unclear. CDR3 size: 15 residues. Germline loops: CDR1 SNHLY, CDR2 FYNNEI. Trimming stripped 4 bases from V and 5 bases from J, with 15 bases between. The CDR3 nucleotides read TGTGCCAGCAGTGGCCCGGAACTCCATGACAATGAGCAGTTCTTC. Translated: CASSGPELHDNEQFF.

The CDR3 nucleotides are TGTGCCAGCAGCTTATTTAAGAGTGTGGAGACCCAGTACTTC. The encoded protein is CASSLFKSVETQYF. The chain recombines TRBV7-2 with TRBJ2-5; D not resolved. Trimming stripped 2 bases from V and 5 bases from J, with 12 bases between. This CDR3 spans 14 amino acids. Germline V gene data show CDR1 as SGHTA and CDR2 as FQGNSA.

This rearrangement joins TRBV7-2 to TRBJ1-1; no definite D call. The V and J ends lost 0 bases and 0 bases respectively, with 8 bases between them. This CDR3 comprises 15 residues. The germline gives CDR1 SGHTA, CDR2 FQGNSA. This CDR3 is CASSLASTMNTEAFF. CDR3 nucleotide sequence: TGTGCCAGCAGCTTAGCCAGTACCATGAACACTGAAGCTTTCTTT. Using reference TRBV7-2 and TRBJ1-1 for the parts outside the CDR3, the full variable domain is GAGVSQSPSNKVTEKGKDVELRCDPISGHTALYWYRQSLGQGLEFLIYFQGNSAPDKSGLPSDRFSAERTGGSVSTLTIQRTQQEDSAVYLCASSLASTMNTEAFFGQGTRLTVV.

This chain uses TRBV7-9 with TRBJ1-1; perhaps TRBD1 as D (5 bases). There are 13 residues in the CDR3. The V end was cut by 8 bases, the J end by 4 bases, with 14 bases between. Looked up from germline, CDR1 is SEHNR and CDR2 is FQNEAQ (reference sequence). The CDR3 sequence is CASDRGVFTEAFF. CDR3 sequence (DNA): TGTGCCAGCGATCGAGGGGTTTTCACTGAAGCTTTCTTT.

The rearrangement joins TRBV30 to TRBJ2-1, with 8 positions matching TRBD2. CDR3 length equals 13 residues. The J segment lost 9 bases and the V segment lost 2 bases, leaving 6 bases of the junction unmatched. Germline V gene sequence: CDR1 GTSNPN, CDR2 SVGIG (reference sequence). CDR3 sequence reads: CAWSRVAGREQFF. CDR3 bases: TGTGCCTGGAGTCGGGTAGCGGGGCGTGAGCAGTTCTTC. Variable domain in full (rest from reference TRBV30 and TRBJ2-1): SQTIHQWPATLVQPVGSPLSLECTVEGTSNPNLYWYRQAAGRGLQLLFYSVGIGQISSEVPQNLSASRPQDRQFILSSKKLLLSDSGFYLCAWSRVAGREQFFGPGTRLTVL.